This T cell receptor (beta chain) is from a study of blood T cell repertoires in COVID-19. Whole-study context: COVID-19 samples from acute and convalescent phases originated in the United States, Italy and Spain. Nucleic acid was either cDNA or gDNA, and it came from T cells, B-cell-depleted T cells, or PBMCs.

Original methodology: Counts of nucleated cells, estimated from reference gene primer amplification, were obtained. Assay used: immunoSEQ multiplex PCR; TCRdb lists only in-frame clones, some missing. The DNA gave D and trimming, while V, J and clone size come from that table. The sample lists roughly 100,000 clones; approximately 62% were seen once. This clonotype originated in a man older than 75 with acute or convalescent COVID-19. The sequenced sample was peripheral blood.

CDR3 sequence (DNA): TGTGCCAGCAGCGGCCGGGACAGGGGCGAGCAGTACTTC. Translating gives CASSGRDRGEQYF. The chain recombines TRBV9 with TRBJ2-7; TRBD1 matches 10 bases. CDR3 size: 13 residues. Germline loops: CDR1 SGDLS, CDR2 YYNGEE. V was pared by 3 bases and J by 6 bases, with 3 bases of the junction left unmatched.